This T cell receptor (beta chain) stems from a study of CD8 T cells in ankylosing spondylitis (dated by TCRdb to about 2017). Study-wide context: The study profiled T cell receptor beta repertoires in healthy donors and ankylosing spondylitis patients to find disease-linked TCR variants. Peripheral blood was sampled, and synovial fluid was also collected from ankylosing spondylitis patients. The full study cohort comprised 20 to 25 ankylosing spondylitis patients and about 110 healthy donors.

The CDR3 has 17 amino acids, counting the end cysteine and phenylalanine. The only DNA kept is the CDR3, 51 bases in frame from the first base. Sequences SSHAT (CDR1) and FNYEAQ (CDR2) are obtained from the germline V gene (reference sequence). This clonotype appeared many times. Its cognate antigen has yet to be identified. One junction end disagrees with the germline gene, perhaps due to a read error. For sequencing, an Illumina HiSeq 2500 was employed. TCR beta libraries were prepared by quantitative 5'-RACE with molecular barcodes. The authors' pipeline ran thus. Disease-linked TCR variants were identified with a new computational method built on a probabilistic model of VDJ rearrangement. TCRdb redid the processing of the public reads, applying fastp at Q25 and MiXCR, and retained in-frame beta chains. Duplicate CDR3 protein sequences are folded into a single record with the most common DNA and genes. TCRdb's processing, not the study's, gives the V and J calls here. The sample records about 220,000 distinct CDR3 sequences, 8% to 11% of which are singletons. The ten most abundant clones make up over 20% of the sample.

Study-level results and caveats: The disease-linked clones were reported as significantly enriched in matched synovial fluid samples from ankylosing spondylitis patients. Some TCR beta motif variants had previously been reported in synovial fluid and blood of reactive arthritis patients, which suggested common disease-initiation mechanisms. Blood from ankylosing spondylitis patients appeared to be characterized by a TCR beta motif composed of about eight highly homologous amino acid variants. In peripheral blood, the disease-linked clones were found at relatively low frequencies and had a CD8+ phenotype.

The origin of this receptor is a male donor with ankylosing spondylitis or in good health (not recorded which). The receptor chain draws on TRBV7-7 and TRBJ2-2, with the D segment identity uncertain. The specimen was blood, either unsorted or a sorted T cell fraction (not recorded which). The DNA sequence is given as TGTGCTAGCAGCTTAGGCCCACCACCCGCGAACACCGGGGAGCTGTTTTTT. Its coded protein is CASSLGPPPANTGELFF.